The 9 T cell receptor beta chains presented below share a single source sample, sequenced in a study of control samples from healthy donors and cancer patients. Sequencing used immunoSEQ multiplex PCR; TCRdb keeps in-frame clones, though not all of them. The table records around 140,000 clones, over 80% of them present only once. The sample comprised blood. The receptors were gathered from a woman aged 45-65 years in good health.

The V call is TRBV14, the J call TRBJ2-2; possibly TRBD1 for D (5 bases). Germline lookup yields CDR1 SGHDN and CDR2 FVKESK. This CDR3 is 14 amino acids long. V lost 4 bases and J 0 bases, leaving 6 bases between the germline ends. This CDR3 is CASSPTANTGELFF. The DNA of the CDR3 is TGTGCCAGCAGCCCGACAGCGAACACCGGGGAGCTGTTTTTT.

J is TRBJ1-6 and V is TRBV19; the match to TRBD1 covers 7 bases. V was pared by 7 bases and J by 5 bases, with 5 bases of the junction left unmatched. CDR3 length: 14 amino acids. The germline CDR1 and CDR2 sequences are LNHDA and SQIVND (reference sequence). CDR3 loop: CASNKQGNNSPLHF. CDR3 in DNA: TGTGCCAGTAATAAACAGGGGAATAATTCACCCCTCCACTTT.

V is TRBV19 and J is TRBJ1-5; 9 bases map to TRBD1. CDR3 size: 14 residues. The V segment lost 6 bases and the J segment 7 bases; nucleotides outside the gene matches: 7. Germline V gene sequence: CDR1 LNHDA, CDR2 SQIVND (reference sequence). The CDR3, as DNA: TGTGCCAGTAGCCTAGACAGGGGGGGACAGCCCCAGCATTTT. Protein sequence: CASSLDRGGQPQHF.

The chain couples TRBV2 to TRBJ2-7, with unresolved D. CDR1 and CDR2 (germline): SNHLY, FYNNEI. The CDR3 has 12 residues. Trimming removed 1 base from V and 0 bases from J, with 1 base in between. The CDR3 sequence: CASSEVSYEQYF. The CDR3, as DNA: TGTGCCAGCAGTGAAGTCTCCTACGAGCAGTACTTC.

The V call is TRBV28, the J call TRBJ1-4; the match to TRBD1 covers 7 bases. The J segment lost 8 bases and the V segment lost 3 bases, leaving 3 bases of the junction unmatched. Germline CDR1 reads MDHEN; CDR2 reads SYDVKM. This CDR3 has 13 amino acids. CDR3 nucleotide sequence: TGTGCCAGCAGTTTGACAGGGCGGGAAAAACTGTTTTTT. Translated, it gives CASSLTGREKLFF.

The J gene is TRBJ1-3, the V gene TRBV5-1, with no clear D. Germline V gene sequence: CDR1 SGHRS, CDR2 YFSETQ. This CDR3 contains 16 residues. Trimming removed 0 bases from V and 2 bases from J, with 12 bases in between. CDR3 nucleotide sequence: TGCGCCAGCAGCTTGGAAATGTCCTCGGCTGGAAACACCATATATTTT. Translated: CASSLEMSSAGNTIYF.

The chain combines TRBV29-1 with TRBJ2-1; D is unresolved. Trimming took 2 bases from V and 5 from J, leaving 4 bases between them. This CDR3 region has 11 residues. Germline CDR1 SQVTM, CDR2 ANQGSEA. The CDR3 coding sequence is TGCAGCGTTGAAAGGGACAATGAGCAGTTCTTC. Translating it yields CSVERDNEQFF.

The chain carries TRBV7-2 and TRBJ1-1, with TRBD1 identical over 9 bases. Germline loops: CDR1 SGHTA, CDR2 FQGNSA. The CDR3 loop spans 14 amino acids. The junction had 8 bases not matched to a gene; V was cut back by 5 bases and J by 7 bases. CDR3 protein: CASSTRQGVGEAFF. As DNA, the CDR3 is TGTGCCAGCAGCACCCGACAGGGGGTGGGTGAAGCTTTCTTT.

V gene TRBV6-5 combines with J gene TRBJ1-2; no clear D. This CDR3 has 12 residues. The germline V gene has CDR1 MNHEY and CDR2 SVGAGI. Trimming cost V 2 bases and J 7 bases, with 8 bases left between them. This CDR3 reads CASSYRHGGYTF. DNA for the CDR3: TGTGCCAGCAGTTACCGCCACGGTGGCTACACCTTC.